This T cell receptor (beta chain) was retrieved from a study of T and B cells in COVID-19 patients. Study-wide findings and caveats: In COVID-19 patients, T cell receptor beta variable and joining gene use was reportedly strongly skewed. Symptomatic-phase blood samples from mildly ill patients and early samples from severe cases were scarce. CD4+, regulatory T cell, CD8+ and sorted SARS-CoV-2-responsive or tetramer+ T cells were not yet sequenced.

Each TRB amplification used about 220-500 ng of genomic DNA from blood. Points on this clonotype: Its specificity is not known.

The CDR3 runs to 15 residues. The V segment lost 9 bases and the J segment 3 bases; nucleotides outside the gene matches: 13. Germline-derived CDR1 and CDR2 are LNHDA and SQIVND (reference sequence). BIOMED2 TRB-A/B primer pools were used in multiplex TRB PCR. TCRdb reprocessed the multiplex PCR reads with MiXCR, giving one entry per CDR3 protein. The sample shows more than 9,500 distinct CDR3 sequences, 25% to 30% of them seen only once. This TCR came from a human donor who had recovered from COVID-19. This chain connects TRBV19 to TRBJ1-1, with 7 bases matching TRBD1. Source material: blood. The CDR3 is CASRRGGETYTEAFF. The CDR3, as DNA: TGTGCCAGCCGTAGAGGGGGCGAGACCTACACTGAAGCTTTCTTT.